This T cell receptor (beta chain) came from a study of CD8 T cells in ankylosing spondylitis. Study-level findings and limits: Seemingly distinctive of ankylosing spondylitis blood was a TCR beta motif formed by eight highly homologous variants. Enrichment of disease-linked clones was reportedly significant in matched ankylosing spondylitis synovial fluid. Clones linked to disease, bearing a CD8+ phenotype, were relatively rare in peripheral blood.

Germline CDR1 is SGHRS and CDR2 is YFSETQ. Trimming pared 0 bases from V and 2 bases from J, leaving 12 bases between. The CDR3 is made up of 15 amino acids. This clonotype was observed many times. Its specificity is not known. Researchers built TCR beta libraries using quantitative 5'-RACE with molecular barcodes. TCRdb reprocessed the 5' RACE reads with MiXCR, giving one entry per CDR3 protein. The top ten hold roughly 5.6% of the sample, which has around 88,000 distinct CDR3 sequences, about 9% seen once. The sequence derives from a male donor with ankylosing spondylitis or in good health (not recorded which). This chain links TRBV5-1 with TRBJ2-7; D may correspond to TRBD1 or TRBD2 (6 bases each). The sequencing input was blood, either unsorted or a sorted T cell fraction (not recorded which). Written as DNA, the CDR3 is TGCGCCAGCAGCTTGGAGGGGGGTCCGACCTACGAGCAGTACTTC. Protein: CASSLEGGPTYEQYF.